Sequencing of this T cell receptor beta chain was carried out in a study of blood T cell repertoires in COVID-19. Looking at the study overall: Some COVID-19 samples were acute and others convalescent; all came from the United States, Italy and Spain.

In regard to this clone: Additional DNA sequences in this sample encode the identical CDR3.

V was clipped by 3 bases and J by 0 bases, with 12 bases between them. The CDR3 is 16 residues long. Germline V gene lookup returns CDR1 SEHNR and CDR2 FQNEAQ (reference sequence). Libraries were prepared by immunoSEQ multiplex PCR; TCRdb keeps only in-frame clonotypes and omits some of them. The sample has over 70,000 clones, roughly 80% seen once. Sequencing was done on a sample of peripheral blood. V and J are TRBV7-9 and TRBJ1-3; TRBD1 is a possible D gene (6 bases). The origin of this receptor is a human donor in a cohort sampled during active COVID-19. CDR3 sequence reads: CASSLGQPNSGNTIYF. CDR3 sequence (DNA): TGTGCCAGCAGCTTGGGACAACCCAACTCTGGAAACACCATATATTTT.